This T cell receptor (beta chain) was observed in a study of T cell repertoires in cytomegalovirus infection. Study context: An indication of both CMV infection and matching HLA type came from public TCR beta signatures. Study results and caveats: Dominating the ex vivo response were TCR beta clonotypes that were CMV-specific and HLA-C-restricted.

From the reads, TCRdb called clonotypes with MiXCR, one entry per CDR3 protein. The profile shows some 200,000 distinct CDR3 sequences, around 20% of them singletons. Looked up from germline, CDR1 is MDHEN and CDR2 is SYDVKM. Trimming removed 5 bases at V and 6 bases at J, with 14 bases between. The CDR3 contains 14 residues. This clonotype was counted many times. What it recognizes is unknown. The chain couples TRBV28 to TRBJ2-1; D might be TRBD2 (5 bases). Sequenced material: PBMCs. The clonotype was recovered from a human donor in good health (CMV status not recorded). Some clones in this sample may be carry-over from other donors' samples. CDR3 protein: CASSILGPINEQFF. Here the CDR3 DNA reads TGTGCCAGCAGTATACTAGGTCCTATCAATGAGCAGTTCTTC.